This TCR beta chain derives from a study of T cell repertoires in cytomegalovirus infection. Across the study: Indications came from public TCR beta signatures; they pointed to CMV infection and to a matching HLA type. Study results and caveats: The study found HLA-C-restricted CMV-specific TCR beta clonotypes dominating the ex vivo response. The study identified carriers of CMV plus the relevant HLA from cumulative public TCR beta family frequency.

This CDR3 has 16 amino acids. The junction had 10 bases not matched to a gene; V was cut back by 7 bases and J by 0 bases. TCRdb passed the reads through MiXCR, listing each CDR3 protein once. Among about 500,000 distinct CDR3 sequences listed, around 30% were seen once. In the case of this clonotype: No antigen is known for it.

The sequence came from a human donor in good health (CMV status not recorded). Some clones in this sample may be carry-over from other donors' samples. V is TRBV12-3 or TRBV12-4 and J is TRBJ2-3; TRBD2 matches at 7 bases. The specimen comprised cultured PBMCs, sampled from culture after CMV antigen stimulation. Here the CDR3 reads CASTRRAGVSTDTQYF. DNA of the CDR3: TGTGCCAGCACAAGGAGGGCGGGAGTTAGCACAGATACGCAGTATTTT.